This T cell receptor (beta chain) was retrieved from a study of cytomegalovirus exposure and HLA in healthy donors. In the PCR, 60 Vbeta and 13 Jbeta primers were used. Produced via immunoSEQ multiplex PCR; TCRdb's table is partial and in-frame only. This sample has some 130,000 clones; around three quarters occur once, and the top ten carry less than 4%. V was pared by 3 bases and J by 0 bases, with 9 bases between. The CDR3 length is 14 residues. CDR1 and CDR2 from the germline V gene are SGDLS and YYNGEE. This receptor was taken from a woman in her 30s in good health and CMV-seropositive. V is TRBV9 and J is TRBJ1-2; maybe TRBD1 (5 bases). Sequencing was performed on PBMCs. The CDR3 DNA follows: TGTGCCAGCAGCGGACAGTTAGCTAACTATGGCTACACCTTC. Translated, it gives CASSGQLANYGYTF.